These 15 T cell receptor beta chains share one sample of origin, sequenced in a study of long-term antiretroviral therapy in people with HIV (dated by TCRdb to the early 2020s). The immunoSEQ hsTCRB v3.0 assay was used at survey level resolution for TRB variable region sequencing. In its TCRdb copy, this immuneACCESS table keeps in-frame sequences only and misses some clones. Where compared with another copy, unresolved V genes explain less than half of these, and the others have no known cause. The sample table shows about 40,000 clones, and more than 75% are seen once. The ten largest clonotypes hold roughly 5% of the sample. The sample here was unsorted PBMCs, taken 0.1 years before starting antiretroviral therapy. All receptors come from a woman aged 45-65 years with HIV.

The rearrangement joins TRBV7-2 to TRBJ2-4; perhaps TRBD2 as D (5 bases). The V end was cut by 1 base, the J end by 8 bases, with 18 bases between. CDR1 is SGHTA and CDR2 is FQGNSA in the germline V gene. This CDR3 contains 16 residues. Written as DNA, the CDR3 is TGTGCCAGCAGCTTAGGACTAACCTACTCCGGTCACATTCAGTACTTC. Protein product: CASSLGLTYSGHIQYF.

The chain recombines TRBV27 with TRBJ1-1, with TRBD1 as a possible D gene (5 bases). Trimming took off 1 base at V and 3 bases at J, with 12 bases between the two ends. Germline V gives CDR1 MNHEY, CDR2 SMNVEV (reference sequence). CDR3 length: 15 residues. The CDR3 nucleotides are TGTGCCAGCAGTTTATGGGGGATAGGGGACACTGAAGCTTTCTTT. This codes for CASSLWGIGDTEAFF.

In DNA, the CDR3 is TGTGCCAGCAGAGAGGGACAGGGGGACACTGAAGCTTTCTTT. It translates to CASREGQGDTEAFF. The rearrangement links TRBV6-5 to TRBJ1-1; 11 positions agree with TRBD1. The CDR3 extends over 14 amino acids. With 6 bases clipped from V and 3 bases from J, the junction kept 3 bases outside the gene matches. The germline gives CDR1 MNHEY, CDR2 SVGAGI.

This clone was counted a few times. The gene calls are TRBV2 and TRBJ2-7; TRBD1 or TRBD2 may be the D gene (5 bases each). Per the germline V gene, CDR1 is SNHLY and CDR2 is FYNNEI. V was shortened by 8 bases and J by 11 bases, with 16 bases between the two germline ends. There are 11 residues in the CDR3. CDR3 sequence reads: CASQWGRREYF. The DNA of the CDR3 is TGTGCCAGCCAGTGGGGACGTAGAGAGTACTTC.

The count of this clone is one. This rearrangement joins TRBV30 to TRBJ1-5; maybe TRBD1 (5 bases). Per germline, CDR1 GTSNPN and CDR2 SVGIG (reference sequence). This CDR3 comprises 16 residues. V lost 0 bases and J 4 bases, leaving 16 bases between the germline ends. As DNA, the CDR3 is TGTGCCTGGAGTGTAAAGCCGAACCCAGGGAATCAGCCCCAGCATTTT. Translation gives CAWSVKPNPGNQPQHF.

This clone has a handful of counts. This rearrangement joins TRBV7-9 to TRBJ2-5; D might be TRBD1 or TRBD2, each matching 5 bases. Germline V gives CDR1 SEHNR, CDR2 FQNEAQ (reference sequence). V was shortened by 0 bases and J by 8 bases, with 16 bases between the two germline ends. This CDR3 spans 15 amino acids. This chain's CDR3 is CASSLAQGPSITQYF. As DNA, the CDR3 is TGTGCCAGCAGCTTAGCGCAGGGACCGTCTATCACCCAGTACTTC.

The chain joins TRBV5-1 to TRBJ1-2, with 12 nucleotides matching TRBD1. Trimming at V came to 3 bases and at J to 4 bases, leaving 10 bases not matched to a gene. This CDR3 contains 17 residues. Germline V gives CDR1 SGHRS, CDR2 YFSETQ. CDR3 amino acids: CASSSGGTGGTSYGYTF. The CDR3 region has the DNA TGCGCCAGCAGCTCCGGGGGGACAGGGGGCACAAGCTATGGCTACACCTTC.

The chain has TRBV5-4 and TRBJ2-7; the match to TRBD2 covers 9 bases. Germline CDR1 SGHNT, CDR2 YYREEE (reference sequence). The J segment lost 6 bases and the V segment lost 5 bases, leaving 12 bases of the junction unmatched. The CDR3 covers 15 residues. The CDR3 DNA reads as TGTGCCAGCAGTTTCCCGGGACTAGCTTCTGCCGAGCAGTACTTC. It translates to CASSFPGLASAEQYF.

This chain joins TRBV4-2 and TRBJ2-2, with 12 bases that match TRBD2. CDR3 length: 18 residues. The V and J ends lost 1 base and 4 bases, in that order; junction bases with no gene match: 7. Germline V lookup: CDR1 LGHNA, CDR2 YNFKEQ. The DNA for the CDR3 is TGTGCCAGCAGCCAAGGGCTAGCGGGGGGGCCTGTCACCGGGGAGCTGTTTTTT. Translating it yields CASSQGLAGGPVTGELFF.

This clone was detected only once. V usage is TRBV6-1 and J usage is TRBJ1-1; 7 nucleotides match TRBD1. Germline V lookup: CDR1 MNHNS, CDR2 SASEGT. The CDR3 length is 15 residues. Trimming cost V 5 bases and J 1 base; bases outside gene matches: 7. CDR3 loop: CASSRDSFPNTEAFF. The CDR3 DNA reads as TGTGCCAGCAGTCGGGACAGCTTTCCGAACACTGAAGCTTTCTTT.

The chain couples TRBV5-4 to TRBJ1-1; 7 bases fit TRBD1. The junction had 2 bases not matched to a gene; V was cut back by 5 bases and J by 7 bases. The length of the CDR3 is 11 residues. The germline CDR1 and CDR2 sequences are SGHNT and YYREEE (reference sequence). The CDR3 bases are TGTGCCAGCAGTAGGACAGGTGAAGCTTTCTTT. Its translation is CASSRTGEAFF. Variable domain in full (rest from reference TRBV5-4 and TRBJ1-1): ETGVTQSPTHLIKTRGQQVTLRCSSQSGHNTVSWYQQALGQGPQFIFQYYREEENGRGNFPPRFSGLQFPNYSSELNVNALELDDSALYLCASSRTGEAFFGQGTRLTVV.

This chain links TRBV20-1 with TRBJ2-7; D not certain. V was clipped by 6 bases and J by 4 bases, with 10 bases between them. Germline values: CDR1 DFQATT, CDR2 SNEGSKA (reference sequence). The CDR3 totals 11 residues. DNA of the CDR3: TGCAGTGCGACAATTCAGTACGAGCAGTACTTC. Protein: CSATIQYEQYF.

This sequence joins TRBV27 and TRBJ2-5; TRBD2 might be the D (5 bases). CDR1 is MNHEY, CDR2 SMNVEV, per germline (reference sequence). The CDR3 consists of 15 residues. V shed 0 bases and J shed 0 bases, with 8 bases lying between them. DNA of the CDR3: TGTGCCAGCAGTTTATCGCCCGGGAACCAAGAGACCCAGTACTTC. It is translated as CASSLSPGNQETQYF.

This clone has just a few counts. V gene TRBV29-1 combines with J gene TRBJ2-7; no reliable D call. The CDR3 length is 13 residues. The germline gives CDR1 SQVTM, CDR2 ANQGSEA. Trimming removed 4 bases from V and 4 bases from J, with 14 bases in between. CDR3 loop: CSVVIGPRYEQYF. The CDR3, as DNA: TGCAGCGTTGTTATAGGGCCTCGATACGAGCAGTACTTC.

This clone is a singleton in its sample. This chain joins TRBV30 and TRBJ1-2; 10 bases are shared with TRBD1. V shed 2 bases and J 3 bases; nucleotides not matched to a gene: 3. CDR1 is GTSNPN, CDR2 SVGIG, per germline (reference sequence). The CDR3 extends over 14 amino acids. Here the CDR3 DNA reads TGTGCCTGGAGTCGGGACAGGGGATACTATGGCTACACCTTC. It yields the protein CAWSRDRGYYGYTF.